These T cell receptor beta chains were read from a single sample in a study of a mutant IDH1 vaccine in newly diagnosed glioma. Libraries were prepared by immunoSEQ multiplex PCR; TCRdb keeps only in-frame clonotypes and omits some of them. The table includes roughly 84,000 clones, almost 85% detected once. Specimen: PBMCs, collected from a glioma patient treated with radiotherapy, temozolomide or both. These receptors all stem from a man aged 40-49 years with glioma. Some clones in this sample may be carry-over from other donors' samples. The CDR3 runs from the conserved cysteine through the conserved F or W. The D gene is left open where the match is weak. Clone size, where shown, is once, few, many, or a class for clones that have expanded.

CDR3 protein	CDR3 DNA	V gene	J gene	clone size	D gene
CSVEGPAETQYF	TGCAGCGTTGAAGGCCCGGCGGAGACCCAGTACTTC	TRBV29-1	TRBJ2-5	NA	NA
CASSQDPWGGGYTF	TGTGCCAGCAGCCAAGATCCGTGGGGCGGTGGCTACACCTTC	TRBV4-2	TRBJ1-2	NA	NA
CAWSALNQPQHF	TGTGCCTGGAGCGCCCTCAATCAGCCCCAGCATTTT	TRBV30	TRBJ1-5	NA	NA
CASSPGAGGPDEQFF	TGTGCCAGCAGCCCGGGGGCGGGGGGCCCGGATGAGCAGTTCTTC	TRBV5-4	TRBJ2-1	NA	TRBD2
CASSQGPGSGRGGYTF	TGCGCCAGCAGCCAAGGACCAGGTTCCGGTCGGGGTGGCTACACCTTC	TRBV4-1	TRBJ1-2	NA	NA
CASTPRGASYGYTF	TGTGCCAGTACGCCTAGGGGGGCTTCGTATGGCTACACCTTC	TRBV19	TRBJ1-2	few	NA
CATTPDRKNIQYF	TGTGCCACCACCCCTGACAGGAAAAACATTCAGTACTTC	TRBV15	TRBJ2-4	NA	NA
CASSLRGTGATEAFF	TGCGCCAGCAGCTTGCGGGGGACAGGGGCGACTGAAGCTTTCTTT	TRBV5-1	TRBJ1-1	NA	TRBD1
CASGGGDQPQHF	TGTGCCAGCGGCGGGGGGGATCAGCCCCAGCATTTT	TRBV6-5	TRBJ1-5	NA	NA
CASSQEEGTAKGGYTF	TGCGCCAGCAGCCAAGAGGAAGGGACGGCTAAGGGTGGCTACACCTTC	TRBV4-1	TRBJ1-2	NA	NA
CASSYSSEVPYEQYF	TGTGCCAGCAGTTACTCGAGCGAAGTCCCCTACGAGCAGTACTTC	TRBV6-5	TRBJ2-7	NA	NA
CASSSGLAGETQYF	TGTGCCAGCAGCTCTGGACTAGCGGGGGAGACCCAGTACTTC	TRBV13	TRBJ2-5	NA	TRBD2
CATYNRALEKLFF	TGTGCCACCTACAATCGGGCGCTTGAAAAACTGTTTTTT	TRBV10-3	TRBJ1-4	few	NA